This TCR beta chain was sequenced in a study of blood T cells in healthy people across ages. The authors ran a second PCR of about 6 to 11 cycles using a sample-barcoded 5' primer and a J-beta primer mix. TCRdb fed the 5' RACE reads into MiXCR, producing one record per CDR3 protein. The data show roughly 1.9 million distinct CDR3 sequences, roughly two fifths seen once. CDR3 length: 16 residues. The ends lost 5 bases at V and 1 base at J; junction bases unmatched: 3. Looked up from germline, CDR1 is LNHNV and CDR2 is YYDKDF (reference sequence). V is TRBV15 and J is TRBJ2-3; 13 nucleotides agree with TRBD2. The receptor was derived from a human donor in good health. Sequences were obtained from blood. The CDR3 nucleotides are TGTGCCACCAGCGCAGGGACTAGCGGGGGCACAGATACGCAGTATTTT. Translating gives CATSAGTSGGTDTQYF.